The T cell receptor beta chain under discussion was sequenced for a study of Tregs in tolerant kidney transplant recipients. Related graft donors supplied nonmyeloablative bone marrow transplants, and mixed chimerism was transient. Unstimulated Tregs (CD4+CD25+CD127-) and CD4+CD25- non-Tregs were sorted from PBMCs. Notes on this clone: What it binds is unknown.

Libraries were prepared by immunoSEQ multiplex PCR; TCRdb keeps only in-frame clonotypes and omits some of them. Of 80,000 or so clones in the sample, 91% are singletons; the top ten hold 1.6%. CDR3 length: 12 residues. V lost 6 bases and J lost 8, with 11 bases in between. The germline CDR1 and CDR2 sequences are MGHDK and SYGVNS. Study conclusions and caveats: Validation in larger populations is needed because few patients were studied. For some patients, primers changed over time, blocking nucleotide-level comparison. No direct test of biological reproducibility was done here.

V gene TRBV25-1 combines with J gene TRBJ2-1; D ambiguous. This sequence originates from a human patient who received a combined kidney and bone marrow transplant. Some T cells may be provided by the graft donor. The sample in question was CD4+ T cells from blood (PBMCs), obtained 24 months after the transplant. The CDR3 region is CASSSTLHEQFF. The DNA for the CDR3 is TGTGCCAGCAGCTCAACTCTGCATGAGCAGTTCTTC.